This is a list of T cell receptor beta chains from one sample in a study of T cells in Graves' hyperthyroidism and ophthalmopathy. TCRdb analysed the multiplex PCR reads with MiXCR anew, one entry per CDR3 protein. The data hold around 490,000 distinct CDR3 sequences, with 15% to 20% observed a single time. The source material was blood. These receptors were collected from a man aged 40-49 years with Graves' ophthalmopathy. Each CDR3 is given with its conserved first and last residue. Each record gives: CDR3 DNA, CDR3 protein, clone size, V gene, D gene, J gene. The D gene is left open where the match is weak. Expanded clones are given a class, and other clones once, few, many or no size at all.

TGTGCCAGCAGCCCCCAGGGGGCCCTCTCAGATACGCAGTATTTT | CASSPQGALSDTQYF | many | TRBV7-3 | TRBD1 | TRBJ2-3
TGTGCCAGCAGGACAACTAGCGGGGGGTACACAGATACGCAGTATTTT | CASRTTSGGYTDTQYF | many | TRBV7-9 | TRBD2 | TRBJ2-3
TGTGCCAGCAGTGATGGACCAGATACGCAGTATTTT | CASSDGPDTQYF | - | TRBV11-3 | - | TRBJ2-3
TGTGCCAGCGGCGGGACTATCCAAGAGACCCAGTACTTC | CASGGTIQETQYF | many | TRBV6-1 | TRBD2 | TRBJ2-5
TGTGCCAGCAGATTTATAGGAGGAACTCAAGAGACCCAGTACTTC | CASRFIGGTQETQYF | - | TRBV27 | - | TRBJ2-5
TGTGCCAGCAGTCCCCGGTCGGGGGCACTATACGAGCAGTACTTC | CASSPRSGALYEQYF | many | TRBV28 | - | TRBJ2-7
TGTGCCGTCTCGAGGACTAGCGGGCCCTACGAGCAGTACTTC | CAVSRTSGPYEQYF | - | TRBV27 | TRBD2 | TRBJ2-7
TGTGCCACCACTCGCACCCTGGGCTATGGCTACACCTTC | CATTRTLGYGYTF | - | TRBV5-6 | - | TRBJ1-2
TGCAGTGCTAGAGATCCGGGACAGCCAGCCAAAAACATTCAGTACTTC | CSARDPGQPAKNIQYF | few | TRBV20-1 | TRBD1 | TRBJ2-4
TGTGCCAGCAGTATTACGGGGGGAAACACCATATATTTT | CASSITGGNTIYF | few | TRBV12-3/TRBV12-4 | - | TRBJ1-3
TGCAGTGCTAGAGATAAAGCATCAGCCCGCTCCCAGCATTTT | CSARDKASARSQHF | few | TRBV20-1 | - | TRBJ1-5
TGTGCCAGCAGTTACCAACAGGGGGACTACGAGCAGTACTTC | CASSYQQGDYEQYF | many | TRBV6-5 | TRBD1 | TRBJ2-7
TGTGCCATCAGTGATCCGGGTTATGGCTACACCTTC | CAISDPGYGYTF | few | TRBV10-3 | - | TRBJ1-2
TGCAGTGCCAATGGGGGGCTCGGCTATGGCTACACCTTC | CSANGGLGYGYTF | - | TRBV20-1 | - | TRBJ1-2
TGTGCCAGCAGCCAGAGCGGGAACGAGCAGTACTTC | CASSQSGNEQYF | many | TRBV3-1 | TRBD2 | TRBJ2-7
TGTGCCAGCGGTCGGGGACGACTCTCCTACGAGCAGTACTTC | CASGRGRLSYEQYF | - | TRBV19 | - | TRBJ2-7
TGCGCCAGCAGCCAGCTACAGGGGGCTGAAGCTTTCTTT | CASSQLQGAEAFF | few | TRBV3-1 | TRBD1 | TRBJ1-1
TGTGCCAGCAGCCAATCAGACAGGGGTGAAAAACTGTTTTTT | CASSQSDRGEKLFF | many | TRBV3-1 | TRBD1 | TRBJ1-4
TGCAGTGCTCGGGGGGGAGCCACAGATACGCAGTATTTT | CSARGGATDTQYF | many | TRBV20-1 | TRBD2 | TRBJ2-3
TGTGCCAGCAGCCAGGGACTAGCGGGCCATACGCAGTATTTT | CASSQGLAGHTQYF | many | TRBV3-1 | TRBD2 | TRBJ2-3
TGTGCCTGTTATCGGGACCCAAGGGGGTACGAGCAGTACTTC | CACYRDPRGYEQYF | - | TRBV30 | - | TRBJ2-7
TGCGCCAGCAGCTTTACAGGGAATATTAATCAGCCCCAGCATTTT | CASSFTGNINQPQHF | few | TRBV5-1 | - | TRBJ1-5